This T cell receptor beta chain is drawn from a study of blood T cell repertoires in COVID-19. Turning to the study itself: COVID-19 samples, acute and convalescent, were from the United States, Italy and Spain. In each case, the material was cDNA or gDNA derived from T cells, B-cell-depleted T cells, or PBMCs.

Trimming took 3 bases from V and 3 from J, leaving 23 bases between them. Germline lookup yields CDR1 LGHDT and CDR2 YNNKEL (reference sequence). CDR3 length: 18 residues. While infection was still active, Seattle patients were enrolled and then followed longitudinally. Original data processing: Amplification of reference gene primers provided the estimated nucleated cell counts. TCRdb's copy holds only in-frame clones and misses some; the assay was immunoSEQ multiplex PCR. Clone size and V and J calls were adopted from that table, with D and trimming inferred from the DNA. This sample has around 260,000 clones; just over 90% occur once, and the top ten carry 2% to 2.5%.

The TCR originated in a woman in her thirties with COVID-19, enrolled during active disease. The specimen sequenced was peripheral blood. The chain couples TRBV3-1 (or the pseudogene TRBV3-2) to TRBJ1-2; TRBD1 is a possible D gene (6 bases). The CDR3 DNA is TGTGCCAGCAGCCACGCTCCGGGATCTACTGGGGGCTACTATGGCTACACCTTC. It encodes CASSHAPGSTGGYYGYTF.